This T cell receptor (beta chain) came from a study of identical twins. This clonotype was observed a handful of times. One entry per CDR3 protein, called by TCRdb with MiXCR from the 5' RACE reads. The sample consists of some 760,000 distinct CDR3 sequences, about 20% of them appearing once. The length of the CDR3 is 15 residues. Germline V gene lookup returns CDR1 MGHDK and CDR2 SYGVNS. V was shortened by 4 bases and J by 4 bases, with 16 bases between the two germline ends. The sample also formed part of further work on T cells expressing NK-cell markers.

The chain has TRBV25-1 and TRBJ1-2, with D possibly matching TRBD1 (5 bases). The receptor was isolated from a woman in her late teens or twenties in good health. Sequenced: PBMCs. In DNA form, the CDR3 reads TGTGCCAGCAGTGGAACCGGGGGGGGAATCTATGGCTACACCTTC. Protein: CASSGTGGGIYGYTF.